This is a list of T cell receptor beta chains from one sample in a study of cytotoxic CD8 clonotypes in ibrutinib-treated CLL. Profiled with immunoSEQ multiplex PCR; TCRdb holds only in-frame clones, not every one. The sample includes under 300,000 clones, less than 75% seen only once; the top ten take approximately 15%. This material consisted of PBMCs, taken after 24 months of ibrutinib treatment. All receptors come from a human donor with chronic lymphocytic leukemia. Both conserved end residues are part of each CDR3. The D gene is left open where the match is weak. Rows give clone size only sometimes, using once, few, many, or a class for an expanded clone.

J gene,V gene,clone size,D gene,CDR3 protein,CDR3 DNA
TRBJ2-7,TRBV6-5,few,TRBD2,CASRAAGGDDEQYF,TGTGCCAGCCGCGCAGCGGGAGGTGACGACGAGCAGTACTTC
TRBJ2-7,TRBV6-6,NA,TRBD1,CAHGTGTYEQYF,TGTGCCCATGGGACAGGGACCTACGAGCAGTACTTC
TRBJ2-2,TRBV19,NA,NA,CASKAGRNTGELFF,TGTGCCAGTAAGGCGGGAAGGAACACCGGGGAGCTGTTTTTT
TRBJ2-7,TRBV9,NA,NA,CASSVAPQTGNYEQYF,TGTGCCAGCAGCGTAGCTCCTCAGACGGGAAACTACGAGCAGTACTTC
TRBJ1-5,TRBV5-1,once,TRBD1,CASSPVPGQGDQPQHF,TGCGCCAGCAGCCCCGTTCCGGGACAGGGGGATCAGCCCCAGCATTTT
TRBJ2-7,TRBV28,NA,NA,CASRDSIYEQYF,TGTGCCAGCAGGGACAGTATTTACGAGCAGTACTTC
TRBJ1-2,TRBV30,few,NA,CAWSEGDYGYTF,TGTGCCTGGAGTGAAGGGGACTATGGCTACACCTTC
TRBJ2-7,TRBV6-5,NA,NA,CASSLRGSEQYF,TGTGCCAGCAGTTTACGGGGGTCCGAGCAGTACTTC
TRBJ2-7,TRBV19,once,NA,CASSIWQGSYEQYF,TGTGCCAGTAGTATTTGGCAGGGTTCATACGAGCAGTACTTC
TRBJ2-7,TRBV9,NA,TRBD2,CASSATSGDTYEQYF,TGTGCCAGCAGCGCTACTAGCGGGGATACCTACGAGCAGTACTTC
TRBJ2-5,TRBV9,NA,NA,CASSVGTGGVQETQYF,TGTGCCAGCAGCGTAGGGACAGGCGGGGTCCAAGAGACCCAGTACTTC
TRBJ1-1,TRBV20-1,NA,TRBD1,CSANRGTEAFF,TGCAGTGCTAACAGGGGAACTGAAGCTTTCTTT
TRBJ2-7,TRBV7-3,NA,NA,CASSPLGPADRGEQYF,TGTGCCAGCAGTCCATTAGGGCCTGCTGATCGGGGCGAGCAGTACTTC
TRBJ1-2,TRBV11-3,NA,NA,CARAPGPYGYTF,TGTGCCCGGGCCCCGGGGCCCTATGGCTACACCTTC
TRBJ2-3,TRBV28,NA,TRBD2,CASSFIGRAADTQYF,TGTGCCAGCAGTTTTATCGGGAGGGCCGCAGATACGCAGTATTTT
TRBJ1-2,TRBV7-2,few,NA,CASSFAEDNYGYTF,TGTGCCAGCAGCTTCGCGGAGGACAACTATGGCTACACCTTC
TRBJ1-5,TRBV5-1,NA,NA,CASSRGSGNQPQHF,TGCGCCAGCAGCAGGGGGTCGGGCAATCAGCCCCAGCATTTT
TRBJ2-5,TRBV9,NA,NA,CASSVVLDNQETQYF,TGTGCCAGCAGCGTAGTCCTGGACAACCAAGAGACCCAGTACTTC
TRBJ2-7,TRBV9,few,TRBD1,CASSVGTGTYEQYF,TGTGCCAGCAGCGTAGGGACAGGGACCTACGAGCAGTACTTC
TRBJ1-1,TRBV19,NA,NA,CASSAGENTEAFF,TGTGCCAGTAGTGCAGGGGAGAACACTGAAGCTTTCTTT
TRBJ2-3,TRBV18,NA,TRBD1,CASSPGQGSTDTQYF,TGTGCCAGCTCACCCGGACAGGGAAGCACAGATACGCAGTATTTT
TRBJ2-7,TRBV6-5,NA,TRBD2,CASSFRGGSYEQYF,TGTGCCAGCAGTTTTCGCGGGGGCTCCTACGAGCAGTACTTC
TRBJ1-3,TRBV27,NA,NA,CASSTRGGGAGNTIYF,TGTGCCAGCAGCACCCGAGGAGGAGGGGCGGGAAACACCATATATTTT
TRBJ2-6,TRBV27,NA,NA,CASSSNSGANVLTF,TGTGCCAGCAGTTCAAACTCTGGGGCCAACGTCCTGACTTTC
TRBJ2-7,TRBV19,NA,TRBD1,CASAPGQSSYEQYF,TGTGCCAGTGCCCCGGGACAGAGCTCCTACGAGCAGTACTTC
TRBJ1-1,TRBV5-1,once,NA,CASSFSMGWSEAFF,TGCGCCAGCAGCTTCTCAATGGGATGGAGTGAAGCTTTCTTT
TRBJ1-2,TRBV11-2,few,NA,CASSSRVFYGYTF,TGTGCCAGCAGCTCCCGAGTATTCTATGGCTACACCTTC
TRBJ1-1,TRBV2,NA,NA,CASSPNTEAFF,TGTGCCAGCAGCCCGAACACTGAAGCTTTCTTT
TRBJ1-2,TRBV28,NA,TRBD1,CASRTGEAGYTF,TGTGCCAGCAGAACAGGGGAGGCTGGCTACACCTTC
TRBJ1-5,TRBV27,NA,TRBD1,CASSADRFNQPQHF,TGTGCCAGCAGCGCGGACAGGTTCAATCAGCCCCAGCATTTT
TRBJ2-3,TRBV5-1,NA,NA,CASRLPRTDTQYF,TGCGCCAGCAGACTTCCCCGCACAGATACGCAGTATTTT
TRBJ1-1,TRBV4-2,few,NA,CASSQIGRTFNTEAFF,TGTGCCAGCAGCCAAATAGGGCGGACATTTAACACTGAAGCTTTCTTT
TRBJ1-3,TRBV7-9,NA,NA,CASSPSSSGNTIYF,TGTGCCAGCAGCCCAAGTAGCTCTGGAAACACCATATATTTT
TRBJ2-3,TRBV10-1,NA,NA,CASSEPPGVSRTQYF,TGCGCCAGCAGTGAGCCGCCTGGTGTGTCCCGGACGCAGTATTTT
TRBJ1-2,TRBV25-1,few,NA,CASSESFASGYTF,TGTGCCAGCAGTGAATCGTTTGCGTCTGGCTACACCTTC
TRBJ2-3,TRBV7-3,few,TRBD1,CASRPGQGPRGTDTQYF,TGTGCCAGCAGACCGGGACAGGGGCCCCGTGGAACAGATACGCAGTATTTT
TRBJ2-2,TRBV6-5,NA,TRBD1,CASSWTGLELFF,TGTGCCAGCAGTTGGACAGGGTTGGAGCTGTTTTTT
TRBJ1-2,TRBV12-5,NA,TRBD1,CASGLSSHRGGYTF,TGTGCTAGTGGTTTGTCGAGCCACAGGGGTGGCTACACCTTC
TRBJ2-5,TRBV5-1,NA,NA,CASSLVASMETQYF,TGCGCCAGCAGCTTGGTGGCTAGCATGGAGACCCAGTACTTC
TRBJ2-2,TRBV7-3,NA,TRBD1,CASSFTGTANTGELFF,TGTGCCAGCAGCTTTACCGGGACAGCGAACACCGGGGAGCTGTTTTTT
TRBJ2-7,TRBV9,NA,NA,CASSVGWVWSEQYF,TGTGCCAGCAGCGTAGGCTGGGTTTGGAGCGAGCAGTACTTC
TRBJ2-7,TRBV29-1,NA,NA,CSVGFFDEQYF,TGCAGCGTTGGGTTTTTCGACGAGCAGTACTTC
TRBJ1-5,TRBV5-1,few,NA,CASSLGAGQPQHF,TGCGCCAGCAGCTTAGGGGCGGGTCAGCCCCAGCATTTT
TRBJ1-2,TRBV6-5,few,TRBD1,CASSFDRDYGYTF,TGTGCCAGCAGTTTCGACAGGGACTATGGCTACACCTTC
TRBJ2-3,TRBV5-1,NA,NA,CASSLVTGSTDTQYF,TGCGCCAGCAGCTTGGTGACGGGGAGCACAGATACGCAGTATTTT
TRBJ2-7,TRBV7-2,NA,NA,CASSPPGSEQYF,TGTGCCAGCAGCCCCCCCGGGTCGGAGCAGTACTTC
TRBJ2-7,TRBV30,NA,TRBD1,CASTTGAASEQYF,TGTGCCTCCACCACAGGGGCCGCGAGCGAGCAGTACTTC
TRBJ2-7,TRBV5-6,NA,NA,CASSFGGSYEQYF,TGTGCCAGCAGCTTTGGGGGTTCCTACGAGCAGTACTTC
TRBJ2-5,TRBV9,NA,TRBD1,CASSRQGFGQETQYF,TGTGCCAGCAGTCGACAGGGGTTTGGGCAAGAGACCCAGTACTTC
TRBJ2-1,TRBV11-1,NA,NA,CASRSRGRDEQFF,TGTGCCAGCAGAAGCAGGGGGAGGGATGAGCAGTTCTTC